This TCR beta chain came from a study of blood T cell repertoires in COVID-19. Looking at the study overall: Sources were T cells, B-cell-depleted T cells, or PBMCs; the material itself was cDNA or gDNA.

Authors' methods: By means of reference gene primer amplification, nucleated cell counts were estimated. The assay was immunoSEQ multiplex PCR, and TCRdb's table has in-frame clones only and misses some. The V and J calls and the clone size are those of that table, but D and trimming were determined from the DNA. The sample yields about 160,000 clones, about 86% seen once. V trimming: 0 bases; J trimming: 5 bases; junction bases outside the gene matches: 4. The germline CDR1 and CDR2 sequences are GTSNPN and SVGIG (reference sequence). This CDR3 is 15 amino acids long. Material for sequencing was peripheral blood. The origin of this receptor is a man between 45 and 60 years old with active or convalescent COVID-19. The J gene is TRBJ1-5, the V gene TRBV30; 10 bases are a match to TRBD1. The CDR3: CAWSVGDRGYQPQHF. Written as DNA, the CDR3 is TGTGCCTGGAGTGTTGGGGACAGGGGATATCAGCCCCAGCATTTT.